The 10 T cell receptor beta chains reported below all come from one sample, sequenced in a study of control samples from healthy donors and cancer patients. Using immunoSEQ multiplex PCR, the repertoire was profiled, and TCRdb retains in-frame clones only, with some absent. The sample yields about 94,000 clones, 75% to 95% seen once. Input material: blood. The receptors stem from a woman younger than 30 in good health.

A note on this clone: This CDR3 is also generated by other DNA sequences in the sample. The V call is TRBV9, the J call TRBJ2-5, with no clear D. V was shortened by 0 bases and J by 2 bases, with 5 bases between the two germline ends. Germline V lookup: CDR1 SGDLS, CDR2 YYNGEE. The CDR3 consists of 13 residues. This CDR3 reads CASSVGGQETQYF. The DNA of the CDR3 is TGTGCCAGCAGCGTAGGTGGGCAAGAGACCCAGTACTTC. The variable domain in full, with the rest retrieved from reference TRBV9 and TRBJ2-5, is DSGVTQTPKHLITATGQRVTLRCSPRSGDLSVYWYQQSLDQGLQFLIQYYNGEERAKGNILERFSAQQFPDLHSELNLSSLELGDSALYFCASSVGGQETQYFGPGTRLLVL.

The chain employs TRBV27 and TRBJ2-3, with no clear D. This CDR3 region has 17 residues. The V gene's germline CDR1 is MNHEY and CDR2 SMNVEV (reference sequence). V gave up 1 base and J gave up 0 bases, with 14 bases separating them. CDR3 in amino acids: CASSLWARLESTDTQYF. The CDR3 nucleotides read TGTGCCAGCAGTTTATGGGCCCGCCTAGAGAGCACAGATACGCAGTATTTT.

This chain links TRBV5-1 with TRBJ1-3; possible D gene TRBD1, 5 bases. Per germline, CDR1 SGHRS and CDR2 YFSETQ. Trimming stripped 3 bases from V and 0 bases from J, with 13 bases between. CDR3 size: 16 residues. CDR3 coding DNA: TGCGCCAGCAGCTGGCAGGGAGGTAGCTCTGGAAACACCATATATTTT. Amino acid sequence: CASSWQGGSSGNTIYF.

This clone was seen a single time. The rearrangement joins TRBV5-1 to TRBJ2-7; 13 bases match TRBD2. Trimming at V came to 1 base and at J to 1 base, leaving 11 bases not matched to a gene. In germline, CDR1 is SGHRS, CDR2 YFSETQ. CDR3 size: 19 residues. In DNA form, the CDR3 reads TGCGCCAGCAGCTTGTACCGCGTGGGACTAGCGGGGATGTCCTACGAGCAGTACTTC. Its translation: CASSLYRVGLAGMSYEQYF.

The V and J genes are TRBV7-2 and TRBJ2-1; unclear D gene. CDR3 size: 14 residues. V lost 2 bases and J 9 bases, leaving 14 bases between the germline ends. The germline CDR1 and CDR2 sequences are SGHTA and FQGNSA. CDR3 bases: TGTGCCAGCAGCTTACAGTCCTCTGTCGGTGAGCAGTTCTTC. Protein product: CASSLQSSVGEQFF.

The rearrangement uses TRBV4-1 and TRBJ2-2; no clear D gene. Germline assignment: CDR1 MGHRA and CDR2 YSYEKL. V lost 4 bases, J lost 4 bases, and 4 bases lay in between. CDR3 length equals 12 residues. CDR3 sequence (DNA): TGCGCCAGCAGCCGGACCACCGGGGAGCTGTTTTTT. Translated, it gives CASSRTTGELFF.

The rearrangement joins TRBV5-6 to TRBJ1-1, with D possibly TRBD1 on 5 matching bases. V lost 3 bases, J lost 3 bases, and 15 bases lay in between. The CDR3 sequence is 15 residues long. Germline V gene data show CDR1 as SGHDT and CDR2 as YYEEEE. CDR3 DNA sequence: TGTGCCAGCAGCTCCGACTCCCGGGGGGACACTGAAGCTTTCTTT. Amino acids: CASSSDSRGDTEAFF. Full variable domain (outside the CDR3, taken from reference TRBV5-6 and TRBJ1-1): DAGVTQSPTHLIKTRGQQVTLRCSPKSGHDTVSWYQQALGQGPQFIFQYYEEEERQRGNFPDRFSGHQFPNYSSELNVNALLLGDSALYLCASSSDSRGDTEAFFGQGTRLTVV.

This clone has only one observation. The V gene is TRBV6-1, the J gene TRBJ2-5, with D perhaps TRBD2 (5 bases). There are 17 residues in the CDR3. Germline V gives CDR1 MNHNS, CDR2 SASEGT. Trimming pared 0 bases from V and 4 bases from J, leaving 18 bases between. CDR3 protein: CASSEARTSPVGETQYF. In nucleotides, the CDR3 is TGTGCCAGCAGTGAAGCTCGGACTTCCCCGGTCGGAGAGACCCAGTACTTC.

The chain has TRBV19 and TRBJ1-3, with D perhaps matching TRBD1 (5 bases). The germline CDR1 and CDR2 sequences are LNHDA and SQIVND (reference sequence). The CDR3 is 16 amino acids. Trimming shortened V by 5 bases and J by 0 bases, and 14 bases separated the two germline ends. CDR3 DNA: TGTGCCAGTAGTCAACAGGCGCCCCGCTCTGGAAACACCATATATTTT. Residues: CASSQQAPRSGNTIYF.

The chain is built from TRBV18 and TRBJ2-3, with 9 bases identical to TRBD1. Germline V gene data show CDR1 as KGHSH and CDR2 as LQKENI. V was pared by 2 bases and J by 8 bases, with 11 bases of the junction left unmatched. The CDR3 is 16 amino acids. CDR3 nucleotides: TGTGCCAGCTCACCAGGGGACAGGGCTCTCTTCGGTACGCAGTATTTT. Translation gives CASSPGDRALFGTQYF.